One and the same sample provided the 14 T cell receptor beta chains below, sequenced in a study of CD8+ T cells in alopecia areata listed by TCRdb under 2018. What the time point label conveys for this sample: less than 25 weeks on oral tofacitinib. This specimen's treatment or condition label, per the study, means: oral pan-JAK inhibitor, 5-10 mg twice daily. The library was made by the immunoSEQ multiplex PCR assay. RNA was extracted from all samples and reverse transcribed into cDNA as template for TCR sequencing. The table was pulled from immuneACCESS by TCRdb, which kept in-frame rearrangements only. Such tables lose some clones; where checked, under half of the loss comes from unresolved V genes, and the rest has no known cause. The sample table holds about 190,000 clones, of which roughly 50% were seen once. Of the sample, roughly an eighth is held by the ten largest clones. Sequenced material: CD8+ T cells sorted from blood, taken at week 24, from a patient treated with tofacitinib. These receptors were taken from a human donor with alopecia areata.

This clone was recorded once. The J gene is TRBJ2-3, the V gene TRBV7-2; 16 bases are shared with TRBD2. CDR1 and CDR2 from the germline V gene are SGHTA and FQGNSA. The CDR3 length is 17 residues. The J segment lost 5 bases and the V segment lost 4 bases, leaving 6 bases of the junction unmatched. The CDR3 nucleotides are TGTGCCAGCAGCTGGGGACTAGCGGGGGGGCCAAGAGATACGCAGTATTTT. Residues: CASSWGLAGGPRDTQYF.

The table lists this clone with a few counts. The rearrangement joins TRBV5-4 to TRBJ2-7; no reliable D call. Germline V lookup: CDR1 SGHNT, CDR2 YYREEE (reference sequence). The CDR3 covers 14 residues. V lost 2 bases to trimming and J lost 2 bases, with 11 bases between them. The CDR3 coding sequence is TGTGCCAGCAGCTTTTTACAGAACCCCTACGAGCAGTACTTC. It encodes CASSFLQNPYEQYF. Complete variable domain (other parts from reference TRBV5-4 and TRBJ2-7): ETGVTQSPTHLIKTRGQQVTLRCSSQSGHNTVSWYQQALGQGPQFIFQYYREEENGRGNFPPRFSGLQFPNYSSELNVNALELDDSALYLCASSFLQNPYEQYFGPGTRLTVT.

V gene TRBV20-1 combines with J gene TRBJ2-5; no clear D. The V end lost 0 bases, the J end lost 4 bases, and 3 bases lay between the germline ends. Germline V gene data show CDR1 as DFQATT and CDR2 as SNEGSKA (reference sequence). The CDR3 length is 11 residues. In DNA, the CDR3 is TGCAGTGCTAGAGATCTAGAGACCCAGTACTTC. This translates into CSARDLETQYF.

This rearrangement joins TRBV7-9 to TRBJ1-2; D unresolved. Germline lookup yields CDR1 SEHNR and CDR2 FQNEAQ (reference sequence). V lost 2 bases, J lost 4 bases, and 11 bases lay in between. The CDR3 spans 14 residues. The CDR3 nucleotides are TGTGCCAGCAGCTTACGTAACAGCATCTATGGCTACACCTTC. Amino acids: CASSLRNSIYGYTF. The entire variable domain, with the rest obtained from reference TRBV7-9 and TRBJ1-2, is as follows: DTGVSQNPRHKITKRGQNVTFRCDPISEHNRLYWYRQTLGQGPEFLTYFQNEAQLEKSRLLSDRFSAERPKGSFSTLEIQRTEQGDSAMYLCASSLRNSIYGYTFGSGTRLTVV.

Only a few counts were recorded for this clone. This chain joins TRBV29-1 and TRBJ1-1, with 8 positions matching TRBD1. With V trimmed by 5 bases and J by 4 bases, 6 bases remained unmatched. Germline lookup yields CDR1 SQVTM and CDR2 ANQGSEA. The CDR3 contains 13 residues. As DNA, the CDR3 is TGCAGCGTTAGGACAGGGAGGAGCACTGAAGCTTTCTTT. The encoded protein is CSVRTGRSTEAFF.

This chain joins TRBV5-6 and TRBJ1-5, with no clear D. Trimming shortened V by 4 bases and J by 3 bases, and 11 bases separated the two germline ends. This CDR3 contains 14 residues. CDR1 SGHDT and CDR2 YYEEEE come from the germline V gene. The CDR3 DNA follows: TGTGCCAGCAGCCTGGGCCCTCCCAATCAGCCCCAGCATTTT. It specifies CASSLGPPNQPQHF.

A note on this clone: Within the sample, other DNA sequences also encode this same CDR3. This chain joins TRBV5-6 and TRBJ2-7; D ambiguous. Trimming left V 0 bases short and J 4 bases short, with 2 bases between. This CDR3 spans 11 amino acids. Per the germline V gene, CDR1 is SGHDT and CDR2 is YYEEEE. The CDR3 reads CASSLGYEQYF. CDR3 DNA: TGTGCCAGCAGCTTGGGTTACGAGCAGTACTTC.

This rearrangement joins TRBV13 to TRBJ2-1; 7 bases are a match to TRBD2. The CDR3 is made up of 15 amino acids. The ends lost 5 bases at V and 2 bases at J; junction bases unmatched: 6. Germline lookup yields CDR1 PRHDT and CDR2 FYEKMQ (reference sequence). The CDR3 nucleotides read TGTGCCAGCAGCCATGGGGGGGACGCCTACAATGAGCAGTTCTTC. It specifies CASSHGGDAYNEQFF. Using reference TRBV13 and TRBJ2-1 for the parts outside the CDR3, the full variable domain is AAGVIQSPRHLIKEKRETATLKCYPIPRHDTVYWYQQGPGQDPQFLISFYEKMQSDKGSIPDRFSAQQFSDYHSELNMSSLELGDSALYFCASSHGGDAYNEQFFGPGTRLTVL.

The table lists this clone with a few counts. This chain uses TRBV7-3 with TRBJ1-1, with TRBD1 as a possible D gene (6 bases). The CDR3 has 14 residues. V was clipped by 1 base and J by 4 bases, with 10 bases between them. Germline V gives CDR1 SGHTA, CDR2 FQGTGA. The CDR3 nucleotides are TGTGCCAGCAGCTTAATAGGGGGTTCCACTGAAGCTTTCTTT. The encoded protein is CASSLIGGSTEAFF.

The chain combines TRBV7-6 with TRBJ1-1; D is uncertain. There are 13 residues in the CDR3. Trimming took 6 bases from V and 6 from J, leaving 14 bases between them. CDR1 SGHVS and CDR2 FNYEAQ come from the germline V gene. CDR3 nucleotide sequence: TGTGCCAGCAGACCCTCCGGGGTTGCTGAAGCTTTCTTT. Translated, it gives CASRPSGVAEAFF. The whole variable domain, filled in from reference TRBV7-6 and TRBJ1-1, reads GAGVSQSPRYKVTKRGQDVALRCDPISGHVSLYWYRQALGQGPEFLTYFNYEAQQDKSGLPNDRFSAERPEGSISTLTIQRTEQRDSAMYRCASRPSGVAEAFFGQGTRLTVV.

The chain couples TRBV14 to TRBJ1-2; maybe TRBD1 (5 bases). CDR3 length: 19 residues. Germline V gene data show CDR1 as SGHDN and CDR2 as FVKESK. V was clipped by 4 bases and J by 4 bases, with 28 bases between them. The CDR3 spells CASSLLRGAHRVTSYGYTF. CDR3 coding DNA: TGTGCCAGCAGCCTGTTAAGAGGGGCCCATCGGGTGACTAGCTATGGCTACACCTTC.

This clone was counted a few times. The V and J genes are TRBV29-1 and TRBJ2-7, with D maybe TRBD1 (5 bases). Germline CDR1 and CDR2: SQVTM and ANQGSEA. V lost 7 bases to trimming and J lost 7 bases, with 14 bases between them. The CDR3 is 11 amino acids. CDR3 sequence reads: CSGVVSGEQYF. In DNA, the CDR3 is TGCAGCGGAGTGGTGTCAGGGGAGCAGTACTTC.

This clone was seen a few times. V usage is TRBV15 and J usage is TRBJ2-5, with D possibly called TRBD1 or TRBD2 (6 bases each). This CDR3 comprises 14 residues. CDR1 and CDR2 (germline): LNHNV, YYDKDF (reference sequence). Trimming cost V 1 base and J 4 bases, with 10 bases left between them. CDR3 sequence: CATSRGEDRETQYF. Here the CDR3 DNA reads TGTGCCACCAGCAGAGGGGAGGACAGAGAGACCCAGTACTTC.

This clone was counted only a few times. This chain links TRBV13 with TRBJ2-2; tentatively, D is TRBD1 (6 bases). The CDR3 has 15 residues. The germline CDR1 and CDR2 sequences are PRHDT and FYEKMQ (reference sequence). Trimming left V 2 bases short and J 3 bases short, with 10 bases between. The chain's CDR3 is CASSLTGYDTGELFF. In nucleotides, the CDR3 is TGTGCCAGCAGCTTAACAGGGTATGACACCGGGGAGCTGTTTTTT.